This section outlines one T cell receptor beta chain sequence together with its context. The antigen remains unidentified. In germline, CDR1 is SGHTA, CDR2 FQGNSA. This CDR3 is 16 amino acids long. The trim removed 5 bases at V and 0 bases at J, leaving 8 bases unmatched. These data originate in a study of blood T cells in healthy people across ages. Through a sample-barcoded 5' primer and a J-beta primer mix, a second PCR was run for roughly 7 to 12 cycles. Each sample yielded at least 2.5 million CDR3-containing paired-end reads. Each CDR3 protein is one row after TCRdb ran MiXCR on the 5' RACE reads. Among hundreds of thousands of distinct CDR3 sequences listed, nearly 60% were seen once. Notes on the study in general: It was held that the diversity estimates obtained from one million T cells were underestimates. Strong correlation was found linking TCR beta diversity to naive T cell percentage.

This sequence joins TRBV7-2 and TRBJ2-3, with 7 bases fitting TRBD2. The receptor was derived from a man aged 25-45 years in good health. The sequencing sample was made of blood. The CDR3 sequence is CASSPQAGASTDTQYF. The CDR3 nucleotides are TGTGCCAGCAGCCCACAGGCGGGAGCGAGCACAGATACGCAGTATTTT.